The source of this TCR beta chain is a study of regulatory T cells in long-lasting Graves disease. Germline values: CDR1 MDHEN, CDR2 SYDVKM. The CDR3 runs 15 residues. V lost 6 bases and J lost 2, with 15 bases in between. Building of the TCR beta libraries involved iRepertoire HTBI primers and Arm-PCR of CDR3 regions. MiXCR was run by TCRdb on the multiplex PCR reads, yielding one entry per CDR3 protein. The sample includes hundreds of thousands of distinct CDR3 sequences, about 20% seen only once; the top ten take approximately 8%. Time point reported: persistent/refractory GD, antithyroid drugs over 5 years with positive TRAb. Extracted RNA from PBMCs served as the source of the TCR library.

The receptor was derived from a female donor with Graves disease. The V call is TRBV28, the J call TRBJ2-3; D perhaps matches TRBD2 (5 bases). The sequencing here drew on peripheral blood mononuclear cells (PBMCs), taken when the disease was refractory, from a patient treated with antithyroid drugs. For the CDR3, the DNA is TGTGCCAGCAGCCCCCGTGAGGGTAACACAGATACGCAGTATTTT. It is translated as CASSPREGNTDTQYF.